These T cell receptor beta chains were read from a single sample in a study of blood T cell repertoires in COVID-19. Some clones are missing from TCRdb's copy, which holds only in-frame ones; the method was immunoSEQ multiplex PCR. This table holds around 280,000 clones, 86% found once. The sequenced material came from peripheral blood. Source of these receptors: a woman younger than 45 who had recovered from COVID-19. Each CDR3 is given with its conserved first and last residue. The D gene is left open where the match is weak. Not all rows give a size; the values are once, few, many and, for expanded clones, a class.

D gene,clone size,J gene,V gene,CDR3 length,CDR3 DNA,CDR3 protein
-,-,TRBJ2-1,TRBV12-3/TRBV12-4,13,TGTGCCAGCAGTTTCGGGTCCTACAATGAGCAGTTCTTC,CASSFGSYNEQFF
TRBD1,few,TRBJ1-2,TRBV6-5,15,TGTGCCAGCAGCCCCACACAGGGGGCGATTTATGGCTACACCTTC,CASSPTQGAIYGYTF
-,-,TRBJ1-1,TRBV5-1,15,TGCGCCAGCAGCTTGGAACAGGGCCCAAACACTGAAGCTTTCTTT,CASSLEQGPNTEAFF
TRBD2,-,TRBJ2-1,TRBV9,15,TGTGCCAGCAGCCGGGGGGGCGGGGGCTACAATGAGCAGTTCTTC,CASSRGGGGYNEQFF
-,-,TRBJ2-4,TRBV6-4,20,TGTGCCAGCAGTGACCCGTGGCGGGGTGGGGGTCGTGCTGCCAAAAACATTCAGTACTTC,CASSDPWRGGGRAAKNIQYF
-,-,TRBJ1-1,TRBV6-5,13,TGTGCCAGCAGTTACTCGACCGGGGAGGGAGCTTTCTTT,CASSYSTGEGAFF
TRBD1,-,TRBJ1-2,TRBV18,15,TGTGCCAGCTCACCCTCGACAGGGGGCGACTATGGCTACACCTTC,CASSPSTGGDYGYTF
-,-,TRBJ2-7,TRBV13,14,TGTGCCAGCAGCTTGAGGACAGCTTCCTACGAGCAGTACTTC,CASSLRTASYEQYF
-,-,TRBJ1-1,TRBV29-1,13,TGCAGCGCCCTGTTCGGGGGGCGGACTGAAGCTTTCTTT,CSALFGGRTEAFF
TRBD1,-,TRBJ2-7,TRBV18,14,TGTGCCAGCTCACCCTCGGGACAGGGGTACGAGCAGTACTTC,CASSPSGQGYEQYF
-,-,TRBJ1-1,TRBV30,12,TGTGCCTGGAGTATTGGCGGACTTGAAGCTTTCTTT,CAWSIGGLEAFF
TRBD1,-,TRBJ1-6,TRBV2,16,TGTGCCAGCAGTTCCAACTCCGGGACAGTTCCTCCACCCCTCCACTTT,CASSSNSGTVPPPLHF
-,-,TRBJ2-7,TRBV19,15,TGTGCCAGTAAACCGGGGGGCCAGAACTCCTACGAGCAGTACTTC,CASKPGGQNSYEQYF
-,-,TRBJ1-2,TRBV5-5,13,TGTGCCAGCAGCCAGACAAGCAACTATGGCTACACCTTC,CASSQTSNYGYTF
-,-,TRBJ2-7,TRBV16,13,TGTGCCAGCAGCCACTTAGGGGCCTACGAGCAGTACTTC,CASSHLGAYEQYF
TRBD1,-,TRBJ2-7,TRBV3-1/TRBV3-2,13,TGTGCCAGCAGCCTCCCACAGGGGTCCGAGCAGTACTTC,CASSLPQGSEQYF
-,-,TRBJ2-1,TRBV3-1/TRBV3-2,14,TGTGCCAGCAGCCAAGCCCCTAGTGACAATGAGCAGTTCTTC,CASSQAPSDNEQFF
-,-,TRBJ2-1,TRBV6-1,16,TGTGCCAGCAGTGAAGTGTCAGGGGGGTTCGGCAATGAGCAGTTCTTC,CASSEVSGGFGNEQFF
-,-,TRBJ2-1,TRBV24-1,15,TGTGCCACCAGTGATCGGGGGAGCTCCTACAATGAGCAGTTCTTC,CATSDRGSSYNEQFF
-,-,TRBJ1-2,TRBV19,14,TGTGCCAGTACCCTACCCCCTACCCCCTATGGCTACACCTTC,CASTLPPTPYGYTF
TRBD2,-,TRBJ2-7,TRBV6-5,15,TGTGCCAGCAGCAGACCCGGGACTAGAGCGGGCGAGCAGTACTTC,CASSRPGTRAGEQYF
-,-,TRBJ2-3,TRBV6-4,14,TGTGCCAGCAGTGAGAGCGGGAGCACAGATACGCAGTATTTT,CASSESGSTDTQYF
TRBD1,-,TRBJ2-5,TRBV28,14,TGTGCCAGCAGCACCGGGACAGGGGGAGAGACCCAGTACTTC,CASSTGTGGETQYF
-,-,TRBJ2-1,TRBV2,14,TGTGCCAGCAGCTTAGTCCGGGGAGACAATGAGCAGTTCTTC,CASSLVRGDNEQFF
TRBD1,-,TRBJ1-2,TRBV5-4,15,TGTGCCAGCAGCTCACGACAGGGGGCCTACTATGGCTACACCTTC,CASSSRQGAYYGYTF
-,-,TRBJ2-2,TRBV6-2/TRBV6-3,16,TGTGCCAGCAGCCACTGGGAGACTTTGAACACCGGGGAGCTGTTTTTT,CASSHWETLNTGELFF
TRBD2,once,TRBJ2-1,TRBV7-9,15,TGTGCCAGCAGCCTTAGCGGGAGGGCCCACAATGAGCAGTTCTTC,CASSLSGRAHNEQFF
-,-,TRBJ2-5,TRBV6-5,13,TGTGCCAGCAGTCCGACTGACCGAGAGACCCAGTACTTC,CASSPTDRETQYF
-,few,TRBJ2-7,TRBV6-5,13,TGTGCCAGCAGGACCAAAGGGGTCAACGAGCAGTACTTC,CASRTKGVNEQYF
TRBD2,-,TRBJ2-7,TRBV5-4,13,TGTGCCAGCAGGGGACTAGCGGGAGACGAGCAGTACTTC,CASRGLAGDEQYF
-,-,TRBJ2-1,TRBV20-1,11,TGCAGTGCTACCTTTGGGGAGCGGCAGTTCTTC,CSATFGERQFF
TRBD1,-,TRBJ2-2,TRBV6-2/TRBV6-3,17,TGTGCCAGCAGTTACTCGACAGGGGCCCTGACCACCGGGGAGCTGTTTTTT,CASSYSTGALTTGELFF
TRBD2,-,TRBJ2-1,TRBV19,15,TGTGCCAGTTCACATACCGGGACTAGCGGAATGGGGCAGTTCTTC,CASSHTGTSGMGQFF
TRBD1,-,TRBJ1-1,TRBV12-5,13,TGTGCTAGTGCCCCAGGGGGCCTCAATGAAGCTTTCTTT,CASAPGGLNEAFF
-,once,TRBJ1-1,TRBV5-1,16,TGCGCCAGCAGCTGGGGGGCTCAGGGAGGGTTGGCAGACGCTTTCTTT,CASSWGAQGGLADAFF
TRBD2,-,TRBJ2-3,TRBV7-9,17,TGTGCCAGCAGCTTATCCAGCGGGGGGACCTTCACAGATACGCAGTATTTT,CASSLSSGGTFTDTQYF
-,once,TRBJ1-1,TRBV29-1,15,TGCAGCGTTGAAGCCTCGGCACACAGGAGCCCTGAAGCTTTCTTT,CSVEASAHRSPEAFF
TRBD1,-,TRBJ2-7,TRBV7-9,14,TGTGCCAGCAGCTTAGAACAGGGGTCGGGCGAGCAGTACTTC,CASSLEQGSGEQYF
-,-,TRBJ2-3,TRBV7-2,15,TGTGCCAGCAGCCGCAGGACAGGAGGGGCGGATACGCAGTATTTT,CASSRRTGGADTQYF
-,-,TRBJ1-3,TRBV19,12,TGTGCCAGTAGTCTTTCTGGAAACACCATATATTTT,CASSLSGNTIYF
-,-,TRBJ1-1,TRBV11-2,15,TGTGCCAGCAGCGGGCTCCCGGGACAAAAGACTGAAGCTTTCTTT,CASSGLPGQKTEAFF
TRBD2,-,TRBJ2-1,TRBV11-3,17,TGTGCCAGCAGCCTGACTACTAGCGGGGCTTCCTACAATGAGCAGTTCTTC,CASSLTTSGASYNEQFF
-,-,TRBJ1-1,TRBV5-1,15,TGCGCCAGCAGCCCATCCCGGGATATAAGGACTGAAGCTTTCTTT,CASSPSRDIRTEAFF
-,once,TRBJ2-5,TRBV7-3,16,TGTGCCAGCAGCTTAAATGGTCCGGGGTCGCAAGAGACCCAGTACTTC,CASSLNGPGSQETQYF
-,-,TRBJ2-5,TRBV20-1,15,TGCAGTGCTAGTCGCCAGGGTGGGGTGGGAGAGACCCAGTACTTC,CSASRQGGVGETQYF
-,once,TRBJ2-7,TRBV30,11,TGTGCCTGGGGAGGTTCACTCGAGCAGTACTTC,CAWGGSLEQYF
-,-,TRBJ1-2,TRBV4-2,14,TGTGCCAGCAGCCAAGTTTCGAGCTCCCTGGGCTACACCTTC,CASSQVSSSLGYTF
TRBD1,-,TRBJ2-7,TRBV5-1,12,TGCGCCAGCAGCTCGACAGGGGTCGAGCAGTACTTC,CASSSTGVEQYF
-,-,TRBJ2-6,TRBV18,16,TGTGCCAGTTCAACAGGGTTTGCAGTTGGGGCCAACGTCCTGACTTTC,CASSTGFAVGANVLTF
-,-,TRBJ2-7,TRBV19,12,TGTGCCAGCGGGGACAACTCCTACGAGCAGTACTTC,CASGDNSYEQYF
-,-,TRBJ1-1,TRBV28,17,TGTGCCAGCAGTTTATCTCAGACAAAACCCATTCACACTGAAGCTTTCTTT,CASSLSQTKPIHTEAFF
TRBD1,-,TRBJ1-5,TRBV4-2,16,TGTGCCAGCAGCCCTGTAAGACAGGGTCCCCCTCAGCCCCAGCATTTT,CASSPVRQGPPQPQHF
-,-,TRBJ1-5,TRBV6-5,13,TGTGCCAGCAGCTCAGCCCTAGGTCAGCCCCAGCATTTT,CASSSALGQPQHF
TRBD1,many,TRBJ1-2,TRBV6-1,15,TGTGCCAGCAGTGAAAGGACAGGCCCTAACTATGGCTACACCTTC,CASSERTGPNYGYTF
-,once,TRBJ1-3,TRBV11-1,13,TGTGCCAGCAGCTCCGCGGCCGGAAACACCATATATTTT,CASSSAAGNTIYF
-,few,TRBJ2-1,TRBV2,16,TGTGCCAGCAGTGAAGAGTCTGCGGCAAACTACAATGAGCAGTTCTTC,CASSEESAANYNEQFF
-,-,TRBJ2-7,TRBV19,12,TGTGCCAGTAAGGACAGACACTACGAGCAGTACTTC,CASKDRHYEQYF
TRBD1,-,TRBJ1-1,TRBV12-3/TRBV12-4,11,TGTGCCAGCAGGCAGACAGGGGAAGCTTTCTTT,CASRQTGEAFF
-,-,TRBJ1-2,TRBV12-3/TRBV12-4,11,TGTGCCAGCAGTTTAAGAGCCGGCTACACCTTC,CASSLRAGYTF